The present TCR beta chain was sequenced within a study of blood T cell repertoires in COVID-19. Across the study: Sources were T cells, B-cell-depleted T cells, or PBMCs; the material itself was cDNA or gDNA.

The CDR3 is made up of 16 amino acids. Per germline, CDR1 MNHNS and CDR2 SASEGT. Deletions cut 0 bases from V and 4 bases from J, with 15 bases between. Residents of about two dozen US areas, aged roughly 18 to 89 years, made up the participants. Categorization into cohorts depended on clinical history that participants reported. Assay used: immunoSEQ multiplex PCR; TCRdb lists only in-frame clones, some missing. Altogether approximately 260,000 clones are present, approximately 83% being singletons, with the ten largest covering 2.5% to 3.5%. The sample consisted of PBMCs or T cells enriched from blood (not recorded which). This TCR was recovered from a woman aged 40 to 50 with acute COVID-19. The J gene is TRBJ1-2, the V gene TRBV6-1, with D maybe TRBD1 (6 bases). The CDR3 here is CASSEAYRTAFYGYTF. The CDR3 DNA reads as TGTGCCAGCAGTGAAGCGTATCGGACAGCCTTCTATGGCTACACCTTC.